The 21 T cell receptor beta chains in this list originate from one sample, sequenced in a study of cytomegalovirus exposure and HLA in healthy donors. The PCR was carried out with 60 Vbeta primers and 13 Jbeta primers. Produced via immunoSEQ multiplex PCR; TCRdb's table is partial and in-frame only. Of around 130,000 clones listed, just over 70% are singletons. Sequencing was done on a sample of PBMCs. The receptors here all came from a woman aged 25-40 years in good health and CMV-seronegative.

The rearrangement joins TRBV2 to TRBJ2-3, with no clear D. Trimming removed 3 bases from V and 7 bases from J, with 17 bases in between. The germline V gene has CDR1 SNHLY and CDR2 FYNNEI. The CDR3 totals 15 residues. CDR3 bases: TGTGCCAGCAGTGATCAGGCGAACAGCAGAAATACGCAGTATTTT. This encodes CASSDQANSRNTQYF.

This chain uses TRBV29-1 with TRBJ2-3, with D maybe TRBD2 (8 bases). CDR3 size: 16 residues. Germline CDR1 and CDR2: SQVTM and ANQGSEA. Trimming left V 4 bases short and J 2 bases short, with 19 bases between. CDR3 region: CSVAGGRGRTTDTQYF. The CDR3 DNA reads TGCAGCGTTGCGGGGGGGAGGGGGCGGACCACAGATACGCAGTATTTT.

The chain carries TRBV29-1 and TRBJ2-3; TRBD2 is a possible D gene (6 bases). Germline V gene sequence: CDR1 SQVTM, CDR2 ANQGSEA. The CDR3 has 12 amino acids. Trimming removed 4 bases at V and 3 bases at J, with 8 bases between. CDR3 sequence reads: CSVGRGTDTQYF. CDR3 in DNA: TGCAGCGTTGGGAGGGGAACAGATACGCAGTATTTT.

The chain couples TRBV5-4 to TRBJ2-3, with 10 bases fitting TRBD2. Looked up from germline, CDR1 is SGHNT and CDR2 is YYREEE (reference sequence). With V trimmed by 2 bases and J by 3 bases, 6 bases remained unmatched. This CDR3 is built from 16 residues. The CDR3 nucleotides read TGTGCCAGCAGCTTTGGTAGCGGGAGGCCAACAGATACGCAGTATTTT. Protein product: CASSFGSGRPTDTQYF.

The CDR3 DNA reads as TGTGCCAGCATGGACAAGGCCTTCAATCAGCCCCAGCATTTT. Its translation: CASMDKAFNQPQHF. The chain carries TRBV2 and TRBJ1-5, with a weak D call TRBD1 (5 bases). Germline V gene data show CDR1 as SNHLY and CDR2 as FYNNEI. Between the trimmed V and J ends, which lost 7 bases and 3 bases, there was a span of 13 bases. The CDR3 is 14 amino acids. Supplemented by reference TRBV2 and TRBJ1-5, the full variable domain reads EPEVTQTPSHQVTQMGQEVILRCVPISNHLYFYWYRQILGQKVEFLVSFYNNEISEKSEIFDDQFSVERPDGSNFTLKIRSTKLEDSAMYFCASMDKAFNQPQHFGDGTRLSIL.

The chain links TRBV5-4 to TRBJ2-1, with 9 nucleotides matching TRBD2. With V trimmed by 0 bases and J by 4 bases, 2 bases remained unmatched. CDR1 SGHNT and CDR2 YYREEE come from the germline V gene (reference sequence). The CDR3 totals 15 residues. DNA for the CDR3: TGTGCCAGCAGCTTGGATAGCGGGGGATACAATGAGCAGTTCTTC. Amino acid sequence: CASSLDSGGYNEQFF.

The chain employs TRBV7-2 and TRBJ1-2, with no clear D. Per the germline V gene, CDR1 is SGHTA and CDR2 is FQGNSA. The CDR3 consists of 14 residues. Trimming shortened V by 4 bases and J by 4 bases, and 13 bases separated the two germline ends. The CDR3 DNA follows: TGTGCCAGCAGCTCCGGAGGGCAGATCTATGGCTACACCTTC. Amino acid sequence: CASSSGGQIYGYTF. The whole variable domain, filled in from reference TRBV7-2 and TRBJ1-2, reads GAGVSQSPSNKVTEKGKDVELRCDPISGHTALYWYRQSLGQGLEFLIYFQGNSAPDKSGLPSDRFSAERTGGSVSTLTIQRTQQEDSAVYLCASSSGGQIYGYTFGSGTRLTVV.

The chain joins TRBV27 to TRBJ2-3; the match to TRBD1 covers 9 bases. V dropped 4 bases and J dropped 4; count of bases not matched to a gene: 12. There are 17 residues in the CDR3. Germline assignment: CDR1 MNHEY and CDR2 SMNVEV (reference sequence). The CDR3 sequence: CASSSPGQGLSADTQYF. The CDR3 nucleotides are TGTGCCAGCAGTTCTCCCGGACAGGGGCTGAGTGCAGATACGCAGTATTTT.

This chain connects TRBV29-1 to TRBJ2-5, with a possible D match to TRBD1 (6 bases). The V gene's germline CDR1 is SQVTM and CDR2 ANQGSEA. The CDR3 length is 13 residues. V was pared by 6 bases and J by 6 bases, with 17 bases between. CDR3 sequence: CSVRTGPGQTQYF. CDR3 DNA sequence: TGCAGCGTCCGAACAGGGCCTGGGCAGACCCAGTACTTC.

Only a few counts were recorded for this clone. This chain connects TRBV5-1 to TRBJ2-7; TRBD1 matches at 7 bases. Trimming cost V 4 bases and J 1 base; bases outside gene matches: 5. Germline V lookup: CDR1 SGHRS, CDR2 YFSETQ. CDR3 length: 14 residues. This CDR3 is CASSLVQGSYEQYF. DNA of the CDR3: TGCGCCAGCAGCCTAGTACAGGGGTCCTACGAGCAGTACTTC.

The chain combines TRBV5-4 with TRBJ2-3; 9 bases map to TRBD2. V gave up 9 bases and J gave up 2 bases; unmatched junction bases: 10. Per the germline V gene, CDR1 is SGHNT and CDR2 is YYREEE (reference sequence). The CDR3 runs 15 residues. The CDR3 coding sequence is TGTGCCACCCGACTAGCGGAAGAATACACAGATACGCAGTATTTT. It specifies CATRLAEEYTDTQYF.

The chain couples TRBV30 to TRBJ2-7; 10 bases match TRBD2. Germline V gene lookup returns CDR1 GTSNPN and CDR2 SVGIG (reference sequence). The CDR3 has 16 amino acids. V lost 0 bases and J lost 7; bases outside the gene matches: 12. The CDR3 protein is CAWSVPGIVAGGEQYF. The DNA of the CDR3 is TGTGCCTGGAGTGTACCCGGGATCGTAGCGGGAGGTGAGCAGTACTTC.

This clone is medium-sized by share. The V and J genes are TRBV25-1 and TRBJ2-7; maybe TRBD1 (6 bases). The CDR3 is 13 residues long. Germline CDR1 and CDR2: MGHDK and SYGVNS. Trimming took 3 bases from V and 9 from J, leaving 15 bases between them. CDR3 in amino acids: CASSDSLQGPQYF. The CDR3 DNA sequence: TGTGCCAGCAGTGACTCCCTACAGGGCCCGCAGTACTTC.

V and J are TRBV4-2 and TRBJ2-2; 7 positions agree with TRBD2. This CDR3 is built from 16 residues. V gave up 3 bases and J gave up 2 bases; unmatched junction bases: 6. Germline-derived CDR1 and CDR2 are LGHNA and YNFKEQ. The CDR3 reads CASSHHERENTGELFF. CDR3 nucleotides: TGTGCCAGCAGCCACCATGAGCGGGAAAACACCGGGGAGCTGTTTTTT.

The CDR3: CASSSGLANEQFF. As DNA, the CDR3 is TGTGCCAGCAGCTCGGGACTAGCGAATGAGCAGTTCTTC. This chain uses TRBV7-3 with TRBJ2-1; 10 positions match TRBD2. V shed 4 bases, J shed 7 bases, and the junction held 1 base outside the gene matches. The CDR3 is 13 residues long. Looked up from germline, CDR1 is SGHTA and CDR2 is FQGTGA.

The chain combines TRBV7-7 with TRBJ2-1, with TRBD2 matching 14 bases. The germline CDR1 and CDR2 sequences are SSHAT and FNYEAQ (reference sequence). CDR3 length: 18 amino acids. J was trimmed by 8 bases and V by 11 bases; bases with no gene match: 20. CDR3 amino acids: CALMELPGTSGSRDEQFF. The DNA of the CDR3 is TGTGCCCTAATGGAACTACCCGGGACTAGCGGGAGTCGTGATGAGCAGTTCTTC.

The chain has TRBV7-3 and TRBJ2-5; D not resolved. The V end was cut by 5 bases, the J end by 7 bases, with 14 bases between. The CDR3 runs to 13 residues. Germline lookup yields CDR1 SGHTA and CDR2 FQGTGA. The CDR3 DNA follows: TGTGCCAGCAGCCCCTCCCCCACTGGGACCCAGTACTTC. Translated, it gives CASSPSPTGTQYF.

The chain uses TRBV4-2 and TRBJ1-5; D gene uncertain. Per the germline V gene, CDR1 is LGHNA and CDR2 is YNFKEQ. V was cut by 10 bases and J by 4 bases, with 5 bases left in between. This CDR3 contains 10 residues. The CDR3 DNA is TGTGCCACCCCAAATCAGCCCCAGCATTTT. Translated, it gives CATPNQPQHF.

The CDR3 nucleotides are TGTGCCAGCAGTTATGGCGGCGGGGGAAACACCATATATTTT. It is translated as CASSYGGGGNTIYF. V usage is TRBV28 and J usage is TRBJ1-3; D gene unclear. The germline V gene has CDR1 MDHEN and CDR2 SYDVKM. The CDR3 length is 14 residues. V dropped 4 bases and J dropped 4 bases, with 11 bases sitting between them.

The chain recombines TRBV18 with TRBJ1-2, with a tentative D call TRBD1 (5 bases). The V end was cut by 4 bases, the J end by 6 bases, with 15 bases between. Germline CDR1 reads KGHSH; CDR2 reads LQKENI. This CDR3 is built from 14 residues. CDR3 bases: TGTGCCAGCTCACGCCTCCAGGGCGAGAATGGCTACACCTTC. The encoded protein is CASSRLQGENGYTF.

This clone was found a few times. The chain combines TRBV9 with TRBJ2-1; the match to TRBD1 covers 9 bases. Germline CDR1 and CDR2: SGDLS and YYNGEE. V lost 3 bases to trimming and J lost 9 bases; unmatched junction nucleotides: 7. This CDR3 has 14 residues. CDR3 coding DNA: TGTGCCAGCAGCGCTGGTACAGGGGGCCTTGAGCAGTTCTTC. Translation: CASSAGTGGLEQFF.